This paragraph covers one TCR beta chain sequence. Its matching antigen is unknown. Adult donors, all healthy and HIV-negative, had no recent acute infections or vaccinations. The method was immunoSEQ multiplex PCR; TCRdb's version includes in-frame clones alone and lacks a portion of them. Of approximately 120,000 clones in the sample, 55% to 70% were seen once. The CDR3 runs 18 residues. Germline V gene sequence: CDR1 MDHEN, CDR2 SYDVKM. V lost 4 bases to trimming and J lost 1 base; unmatched junction nucleotides: 11. This sample was taken from a study of shared clonotypes between healthy human individuals. Study-wide results and caveats: Naive CD4 clonotypes overlapped across several donors at approximately 5.3%.

Input material: memory CD8+ T cells sorted from blood. Subset defined: CD45RO+ cells pooled with CCR7-negative TemRA cells. The J gene is TRBJ2-3, the V gene TRBV28, with 10 bases fitting TRBD2. The TCR sequence derives from a woman between 25 and 40 years old in good health. The chain's CDR3 is CASSYPIVLAGGTDTQYF. The DNA of the CDR3 is TGTGCCAGCAGTTATCCGATCGTTCTAGCGGGGGGCACAGATACGCAGTATTTT.